This TCR beta chain is from a study of blood T cell repertoires in COVID-19. Study in general: Both acute and convalescent COVID-19 samples were obtained from the United States, Italy and Spain. The analysed material was cDNA or gDNA that came from T cells, B-cell-depleted T cells, or PBMCs.

CDR3 size: 14 residues. Per germline, CDR1 SGDLS and CDR2 YYNGEE. Trimming removed 0 bases at V and 8 bases at J, with 14 bases between. This clone was found once. Methods used by the authors: Amplification of reference gene primers provided the estimated nucleated cell counts. Sequencing was performed with immunoSEQ multiplex PCR; in TCRdb, only in-frame clones are kept and a portion is missing. V and J calls and clone size are those listed in that table; D and trimming were worked out from the DNA. This table holds about 190,000 clones, around nine tenths found once. The TCR originated in a woman in her thirties or forties who had recovered from COVID-19. Sequenced material: peripheral blood. The chain couples TRBV9 to TRBJ1-2; no clear D. CDR3 sequence (DNA): TGTGCCAGCAGCGTAGGCCAGCGTTCCTACGGCTACACCTTC. Translating gives CASSVGQRSYGYTF.